This T cell receptor (beta chain) was sequenced during a study of blood T cells in healthy people across ages. A sample-barcoded 5' primer and a J-beta primer mix were used in a second PCR of roughly 6 to 11 cycles. TCRdb re-derived calls from the 5' RACE reads in MiXCR, one entry per CDR3 protein. The repertoire includes roughly 900,000 distinct CDR3 sequences, 29% of them detected once, and around a sixth sits in the top ten. Donors each provided roughly 10 milliliters of peripheral blood. The total RNA that was extracted per sample amounted to at least 5.5 micrograms. About this clonotype: The antigen remains undetermined.

V gave up 0 bases and J gave up 8 bases, with 13 bases separating them. Germline V lookup: CDR1 LNHNV, CDR2 YYDKDF (reference sequence). The CDR3 consists of 14 residues. General study findings and limits: Older age coincided with a roughly linear decline in TCR beta diversity per million T cells.

What was sequenced was blood. The chain couples TRBV15 to TRBJ1-2; D is unclear. This clonotype was obtained from an elderly woman in good health. This CDR3 reads CATSRDRQFGGYTF. In DNA, the CDR3 is TGTGCCACCAGCAGAGATCGTCAGTTTGGCGGCTACACCTTC. The entire variable domain, with the rest obtained from reference TRBV15 and TRBJ1-2, is as follows: DAMVIQNPRYQVTQFGKPVTLSCSQTLNHNVMYWYQQKSSQAPKLLFHYYDKDFNNEADTPDNFQSRRPNTSFCFLDIRSPGLGDTAMYLCATSRDRQFGGYTFGSGTRLTVV.